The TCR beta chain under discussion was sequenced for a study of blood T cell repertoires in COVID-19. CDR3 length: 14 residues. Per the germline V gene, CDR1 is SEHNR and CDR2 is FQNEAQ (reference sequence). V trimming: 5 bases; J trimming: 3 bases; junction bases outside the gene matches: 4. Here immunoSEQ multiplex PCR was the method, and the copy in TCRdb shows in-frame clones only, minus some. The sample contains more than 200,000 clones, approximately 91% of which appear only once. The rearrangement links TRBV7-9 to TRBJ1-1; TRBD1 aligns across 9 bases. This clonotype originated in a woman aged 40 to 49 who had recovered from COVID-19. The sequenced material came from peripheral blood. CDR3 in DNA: TGTGCCAGCAGCCCCCGGGACAGGGACACTGAAGCTTTCTTT. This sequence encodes CASSPRDRDTEAFF.